Listed here are 18 T cell receptor beta chains from one sample, sequenced in a study of monozygotic twins with inflammatory bowel disease. TCRdb processed the 5' RACE reads again and assigns one entry to each CDR3 protein, with no DNA. Here the sample table reports 150,000 or so distinct CDR3 sequences. Sequencing was done on a sample of blood. The receptors come from a human donor with ulcerative colitis or Crohn's disease, or a healthy co-twin of an affected twin (not recorded which).

V and J are TRBV27 and TRBJ2-1; TCRdb reports TRBD2, a call that lacks DNA to check it against. This CDR3 has 16 residues. Germline V gives CDR1 MNHEY, CDR2 SMNVEV (reference sequence). CDR3 loop: CASSKLAGGPYNEQFF.

The genes are TRBV27 and TRBJ2-1; the D call of TRBD2 rests on TCRdb alone, since no DNA is present to check it. The CDR3 runs 15 residues. Germline CDR1 reads MNHEY; CDR2 reads SMNVEV (reference sequence). CDR3: CASSLSGTIPNEQFF.

V and J are TRBV7-2 and TRBJ1-5; absent DNA, TCRdb's TRBD1 call cannot be checked. The CDR3 is made up of 16 amino acids. Germline-derived CDR1 and CDR2 are SGHTA and FQGNSA. The CDR3 loop is CANSLTRQGGNQPQHF.

This chain connects TRBV18 to TRBJ2-7; with no DNA, the TCRdb D assignment of TRBD1 cannot be verified. The CDR3 is made up of 16 amino acids. Germline V gene sequence: CDR1 KGHSH, CDR2 LQKENI. The CDR3 loop reads CASSPVEGAGTYEQYF.

The rearrangement joins TRBV5-6 to TRBJ2-7; TCRdb indicates TRBD1, and absent DNA this call remains unverified. Per the germline V gene, CDR1 is SGHDT and CDR2 is YYEEEE. The CDR3 spans 13 residues. CDR3 loop: CASSRRTAYEQYF.

The V call is TRBV29-1, the J call TRBJ2-7; TCRdb returns TRBD1, unconfirmable since there is no DNA. Germline V CDR1 and CDR2: SQVTM, ANQGSEA. This CDR3 region has 11 residues. The CDR3 protein is CSVGDSYEQYF.

The V call is TRBV6-5, the J call TRBJ2-5; the TCRdb call, TRBD2, lacks DNA for checking. Per the germline V gene, CDR1 is MNHEY and CDR2 is SVGAGI. CDR3 length: 17 residues. The CDR3 sequence: CASSSGTSVWGVETQYF.

The chain is built from TRBV15 and TRBJ2-5; TCRdb's D call, TRBD2, is unchecked because there is no DNA. This CDR3 is 15 amino acids long. Germline V gene data show CDR1 as LNHNV and CDR2 as YYDKDF (reference sequence). The CDR3 here is CATSRVAGGGETQYF.

The rearrangement joins TRBV28 to TRBJ1-2; TCRdb picks TRBD1, but there is no DNA to check that call. The V gene's germline CDR1 is MDHEN and CDR2 SYDVKM. This CDR3 has 15 amino acids. CDR3 protein: CASSLSTLYGYGYTF.

V is TRBV11-1 and J is TRBJ2-2; the TCRdb call, TRBD1, lacks DNA for checking. Germline CDR1 SGHAT, CDR2 FQDESV (reference sequence). The CDR3 extends over 18 amino acids. This CDR3 reads CASSPYQRDRANTGELFF.

V and J are TRBV5-1 and TRBJ1-1; checking the TCRdb D call of TRBD1 is not possible without DNA. Germline V gene sequence: CDR1 SGHRS, CDR2 YFSETQ. The CDR3 extends over 18 amino acids. The CDR3 here is CASSLSGPGTGSSTEAFF. The variable domain in full, completed from reference TRBV5-1 and TRBJ1-1, reads KAGVTQTPRYLIKTRGQQVTLSCSPISGHRSVSWYQQTPGQGLQFLFEYFSETQRNKGNFPGRFSGRQFSNSRSEMNVSTLELGDSALYLCASSLSGPGTGSSTEAFFGQGTRLTVV.

The chain is built from TRBV20-1 and TRBJ1-6; TCRdb returns TRBD1, unconfirmable since there is no DNA. The CDR3 spans 17 residues. Germline assignment: CDR1 DFQATT and CDR2 SNEGSKA (reference sequence). The CDR3 loop is CSARERTGGNHNSPLHF.

The rearrangement uses TRBV20-1 and TRBJ2-7; the D call from TCRdb, TRBD1, cannot be confirmed without DNA. The CDR3 is made up of 14 amino acids. CDR1 and CDR2 (germline): DFQATT, SNEGSKA (reference sequence). CDR3 in amino acids: CSARDVGAVYEQYF.

The chain combines TRBV6-2 or TRBV6-3 with TRBJ2-2; TCRdb's assignment of TRBD2 cannot be checked, as there is no DNA. The germline V gene has CDR1 MNHEY and CDR2 SVGEGT. The CDR3 has 16 residues. The CDR3 reads CASSPRASGLGGELFF.

J is TRBJ1-1 and V is TRBV20-1; TCRdb indicates TRBD1, and absent DNA this call remains unverified. Germline V gene data show CDR1 as DFQATT and CDR2 as SNEGSKA (reference sequence). The CDR3 totals 15 residues. The CDR3 reads CSARAKGRNPTEAFF.

The chain joins TRBV5-5 to TRBJ2-2; TCRdb proposes TRBD1, but this gene call is untestable without DNA. The CDR3 contains 16 residues. Germline V lookup: CDR1 SGHKS, CDR2 YYEKEE (reference sequence). The CDR3 sequence is CASSSRTGGIPGELFF.

This rearrangement joins TRBV20-1 to TRBJ2-3. CDR3 length: 14 amino acids. CDR1 and CDR2 (germline): DFQATT, SNEGSKA (reference sequence). The chain's CDR3 is CSAMKDRLTDTQYF.

This rearrangement joins TRBV30 to TRBJ2-5; absent DNA, TCRdb's TRBD2 call cannot be checked. From germline, CDR1 is GTSNPN and CDR2 SVGIG (reference sequence). The CDR3 is 13 residues long. This CDR3 is CAGTSGRLETQYF.